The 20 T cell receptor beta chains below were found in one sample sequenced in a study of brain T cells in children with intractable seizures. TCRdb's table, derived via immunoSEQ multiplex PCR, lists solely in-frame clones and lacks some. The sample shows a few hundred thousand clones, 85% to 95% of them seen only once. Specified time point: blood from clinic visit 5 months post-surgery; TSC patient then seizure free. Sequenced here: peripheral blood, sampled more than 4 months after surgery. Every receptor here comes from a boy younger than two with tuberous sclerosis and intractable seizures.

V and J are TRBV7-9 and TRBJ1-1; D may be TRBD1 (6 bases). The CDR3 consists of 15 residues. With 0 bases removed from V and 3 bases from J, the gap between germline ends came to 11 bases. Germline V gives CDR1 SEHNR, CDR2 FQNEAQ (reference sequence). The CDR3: CASSLAQGHYTEAFF. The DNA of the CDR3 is TGTGCCAGCAGCTTAGCTCAGGGGCACTACACTGAAGCTTTCTTT.

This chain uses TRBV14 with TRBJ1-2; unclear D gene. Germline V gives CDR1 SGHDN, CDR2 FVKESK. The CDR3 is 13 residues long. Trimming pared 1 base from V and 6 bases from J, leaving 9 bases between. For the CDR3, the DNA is TGTGCCAGCAGCCAAGCAGATGGGGATGGCTACACCTTC. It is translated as CASSQADGDGYTF. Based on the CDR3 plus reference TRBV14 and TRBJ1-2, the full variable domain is EAGVTQFPSHSVIEKGQTVTLRCDPISGHDNLYWYRRVMGKEIKFLLHFVKESKQDESGMPNNRFLAERTGGTYSTLKVQPAELEDSGVYFCASSQADGDGYTFGSGTRLTVV.

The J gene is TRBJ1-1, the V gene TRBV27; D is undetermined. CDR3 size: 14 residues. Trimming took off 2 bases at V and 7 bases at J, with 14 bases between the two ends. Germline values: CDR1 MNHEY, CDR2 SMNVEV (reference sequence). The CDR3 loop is CASSLKGLPHEAFF. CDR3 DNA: TGTGCCAGCAGTTTAAAAGGACTGCCTCATGAAGCTTTCTTT.

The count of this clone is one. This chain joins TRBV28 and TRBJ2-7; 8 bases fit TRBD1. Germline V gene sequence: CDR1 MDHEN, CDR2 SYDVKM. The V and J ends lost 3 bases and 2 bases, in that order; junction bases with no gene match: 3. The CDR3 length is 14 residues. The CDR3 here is CASSFRQGTYEQYF. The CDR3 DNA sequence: TGTGCCAGCAGTTTTCGACAGGGGACCTACGAGCAGTACTTC. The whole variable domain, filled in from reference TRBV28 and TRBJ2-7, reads DVKVTQSSRYLVKRTGEKVFLECVQDMDHENMFWYRQDPGLGLRLIYFSYDVKMKEKGDIPEGYSVSREKKERFSLILESASTNQTSMYLCASSFRQGTYEQYFGPGTRLTVT.

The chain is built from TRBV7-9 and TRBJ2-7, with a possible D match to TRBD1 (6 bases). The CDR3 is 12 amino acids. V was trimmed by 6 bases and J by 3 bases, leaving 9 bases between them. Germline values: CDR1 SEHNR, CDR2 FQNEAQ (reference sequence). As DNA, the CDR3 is TGTGCCAGCAGGATGGACAGCTACGAGCAGTACTTC. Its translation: CASRMDSYEQYF.

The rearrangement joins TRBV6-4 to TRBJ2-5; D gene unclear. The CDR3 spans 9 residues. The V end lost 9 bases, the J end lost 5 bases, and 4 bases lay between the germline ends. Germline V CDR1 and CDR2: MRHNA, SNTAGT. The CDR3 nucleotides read TGTGCCAGGATGGAGACCCAGTACTTC. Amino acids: CARMETQYF.

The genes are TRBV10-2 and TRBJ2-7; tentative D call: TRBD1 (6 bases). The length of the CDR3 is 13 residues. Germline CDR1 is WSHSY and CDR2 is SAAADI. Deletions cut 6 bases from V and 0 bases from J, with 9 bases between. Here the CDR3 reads CASRDRHSYEQYF. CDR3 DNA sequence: TGCGCCAGCAGGGACAGACACTCCTACGAGCAGTACTTC.

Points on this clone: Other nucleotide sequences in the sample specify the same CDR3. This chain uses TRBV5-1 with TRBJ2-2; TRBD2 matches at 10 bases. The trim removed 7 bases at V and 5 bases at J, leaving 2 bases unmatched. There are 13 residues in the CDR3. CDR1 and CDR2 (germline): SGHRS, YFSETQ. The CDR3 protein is CASRLAGTGELFF. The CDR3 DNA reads TGCGCCAGCCGACTAGCGGGTACCGGGGAGCTGTTTTTT.

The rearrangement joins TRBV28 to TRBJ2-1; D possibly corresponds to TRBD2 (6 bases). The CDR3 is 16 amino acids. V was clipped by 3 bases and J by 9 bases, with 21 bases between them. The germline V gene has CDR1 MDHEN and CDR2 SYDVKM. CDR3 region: CASSFSPSGTRGEQFF. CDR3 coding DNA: TGTGCCAGCAGTTTCTCACCCTCCGGGACGCGGGGTGAGCAGTTCTTC.

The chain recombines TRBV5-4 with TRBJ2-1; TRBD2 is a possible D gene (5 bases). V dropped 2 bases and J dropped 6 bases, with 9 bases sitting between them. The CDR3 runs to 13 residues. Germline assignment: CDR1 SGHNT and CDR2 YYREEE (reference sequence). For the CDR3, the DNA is TGTGCCAGCAGCTTTTCGCTAGCCAATGAGCAGTTCTTC. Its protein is CASSFSLANEQFF.

In DNA form, the CDR3 reads TGTGCCAGCAGCGCGGCGGGACAGGGGTGGGAGACCCAGTACTTC. Its protein product is CASSAAGQGWETQYF. V usage is TRBV7-9 and J usage is TRBJ2-5; 10 positions match TRBD1. The CDR3 contains 15 residues. After removal of 5 bases from V and 5 bases from J, the junction contained 8 bases not matched to a gene. Germline CDR1 is SEHNR and CDR2 is FQNEAQ (reference sequence).

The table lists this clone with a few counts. Here the CDR3 reads CASSAKGKSPLHF. Here the CDR3 DNA reads TGTGCCAGCAGTGCCAAGGGAAAATCACCCCTCCACTTT. The rearrangement uses TRBV2 and TRBJ1-6, with D hard to call. The CDR3 has 13 amino acids. Germline-derived CDR1 and CDR2 are SNHLY and FYNNEI. With 4 bases removed from V and 10 bases from J, the gap between germline ends came to 11 bases.

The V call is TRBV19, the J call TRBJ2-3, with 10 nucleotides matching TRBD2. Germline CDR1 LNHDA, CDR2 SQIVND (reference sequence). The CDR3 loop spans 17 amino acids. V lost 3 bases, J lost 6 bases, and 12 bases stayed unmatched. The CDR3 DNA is TGTGCCAGTAGTATTACGGCTAGCGGGGGCTCACTGGATACGCAGTATTTT. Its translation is CASSITASGGSLDTQYF. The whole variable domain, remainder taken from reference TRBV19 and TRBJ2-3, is DGGITQSPKYLFRKEGQNVTLSCEQNLNHDAMYWYRQDPGQGLRLIYYSQIVNDFQKGDIAEGYSVSREKKESFPLTVTSAQKNPTAFYLCASSITASGGSLDTQYFGPGTRLTVL.

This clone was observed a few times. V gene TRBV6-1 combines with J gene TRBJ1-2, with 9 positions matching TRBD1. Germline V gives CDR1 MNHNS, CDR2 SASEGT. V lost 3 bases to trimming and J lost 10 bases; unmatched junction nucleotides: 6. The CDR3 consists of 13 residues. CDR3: CASSDRDRVAYTF. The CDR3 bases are TGTGCCAGCAGTGACCGGGACAGGGTGGCCTACACCTTC.

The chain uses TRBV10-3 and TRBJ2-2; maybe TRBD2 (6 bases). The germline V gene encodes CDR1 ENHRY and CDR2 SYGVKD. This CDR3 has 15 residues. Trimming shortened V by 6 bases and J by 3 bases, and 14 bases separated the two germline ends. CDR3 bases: TGTGCCATCAGCGCAGGGACTGGGGACACCGGGGAGCTGTTTTTT. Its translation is CAISAGTGDTGELFF.

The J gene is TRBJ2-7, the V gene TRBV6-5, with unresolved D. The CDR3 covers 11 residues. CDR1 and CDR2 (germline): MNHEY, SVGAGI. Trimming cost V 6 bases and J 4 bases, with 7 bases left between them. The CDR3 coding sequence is TGTGCCAGCAGCGTCTTTTACGAGCAGTACTTC. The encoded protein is CASSVFYEQYF.

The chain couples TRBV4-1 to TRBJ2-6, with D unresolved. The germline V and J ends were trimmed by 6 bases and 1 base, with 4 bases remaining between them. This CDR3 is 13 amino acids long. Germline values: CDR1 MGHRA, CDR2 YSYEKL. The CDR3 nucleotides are TGCGCCAGCAGAACATCTGGGGCCAACGTCCTGACTTTC. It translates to CASRTSGANVLTF.

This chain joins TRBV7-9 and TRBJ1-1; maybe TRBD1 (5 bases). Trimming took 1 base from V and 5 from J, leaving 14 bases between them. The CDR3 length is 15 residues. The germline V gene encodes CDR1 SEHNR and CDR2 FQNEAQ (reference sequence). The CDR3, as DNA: TGTGCCAGCAGCTTAGGAGGGGAGGGTAGGACTGAAGCTTTCTTT. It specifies CASSLGGEGRTEAFF.

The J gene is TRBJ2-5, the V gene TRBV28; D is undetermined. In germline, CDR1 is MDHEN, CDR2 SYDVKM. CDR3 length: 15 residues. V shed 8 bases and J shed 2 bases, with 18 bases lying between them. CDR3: CASHRAYRPQETQYF. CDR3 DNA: TGTGCCAGCCATAGGGCCTACAGACCACAAGAGACCCAGTACTTC. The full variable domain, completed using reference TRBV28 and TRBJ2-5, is DVKVTQSSRYLVKRTGEKVFLECVQDMDHENMFWYRQDPGLGLRLIYFSYDVKMKEKGDIPEGYSVSREKKERFSLILESASTNQTSMYLCASHRAYRPQETQYFGPGTRLLVL.

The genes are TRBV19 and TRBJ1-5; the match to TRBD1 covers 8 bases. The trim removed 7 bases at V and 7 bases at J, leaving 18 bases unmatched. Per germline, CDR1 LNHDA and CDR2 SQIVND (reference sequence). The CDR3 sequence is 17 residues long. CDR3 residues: CASKGGTGQGRSQPQHF. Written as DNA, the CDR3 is TGTGCCAGTAAAGGGGGGACAGGACAGGGTAGGTCCCAGCCCCAGCATTTT.